What follows are 12 T cell receptor beta chains derived from one specimen sequenced in a study of molecular identifiers for immune sequencing clone quantification. TCRdb passed the PCR reads through MiXCR, listing each CDR3 protein once. The table has some 650,000 distinct CDR3 sequences, about 20% seen once; the top ten hold roughly 0.9%. Material for sequencing was naive CD8+ T cells from blood, with Jurkat cell RNA spiked in. The subset was: FACS-sorted CD8+CD4-CCR7+CD45RA+ naive T cells. These receptors came from a human donor in good health. Some libraries in this study had Jurkat cell RNA spiked in.

In its sample, this clonotype was seen many times. The rearrangement uses TRBV14 and TRBJ2-5; 7 nucleotides agree with TRBD1. CDR1 is SGHDN and CDR2 is FVKESK in the germline V gene. Unmatched junction bases numbered 12, after V lost 3 bases and J lost 5 bases. The CDR3 is made up of 16 amino acids. Here the CDR3 reads CASSHGWSRGLETQYF. The DNA of the CDR3 is TGTGCCAGCAGCCATGGATGGTCGAGGGGGCTGGAGACCCAGTACTTC.

This clonotype was seen repeatedly, ten times or more. V is TRBV7-2 and J is TRBJ2-1; TRBD2 is a possible D gene (5 bases). Trimming shortened V by 4 bases and J by 0 bases, and 16 bases separated the two germline ends. Germline values: CDR1 SGHTA, CDR2 FQGNSA. The CDR3 loop spans 17 amino acids. CDR3 coding DNA: TGTGCCAGCAGCTCAGACTACCCCAGTACCTCCTACAATGAGCAGTTCTTC. It yields the protein CASSSDYPSTSYNEQFF.

This clonotype was recorded many times. The V gene is TRBV2, the J gene TRBJ1-1; tentative D call: TRBD1 (5 bases). CDR1 is SNHLY, CDR2 FYNNEI, per germline. The CDR3 runs to 10 residues. V was pared by 7 bases and J by 9 bases, with 9 bases between. The CDR3 loop reads CASMGVQAFF. The CDR3 coding sequence is TGTGCCAGCATGGGGGTCCAAGCTTTCTTT.

As for this clonotype: This may stem from a read error, because a much larger clone lies one nucleotide away. The V and J genes are TRBV29-1 and TRBJ2-7, with 9 bases that match TRBD2. The CDR3 runs 13 residues. Germline assignment: CDR1 SQVTM and CDR2 ANQGSEA. CDR3 protein: CSVDGGGADERYF. The CDR3 nucleotides are TGCAGCGTTGATGGCGGGGGGGCCGACGAGCGGTACTTC.

This clonotype was detected ten times or more. The V and J genes are TRBV5-4 and TRBJ2-2, with D hard to call. CDR1 and CDR2 from the germline V gene are SGHNT and YYREEE (reference sequence). Trimming took 5 bases from V and 4 from J, leaving 3 bases between them. The CDR3 runs to 11 residues. CDR3 sequence reads: CASSFTGELFF. The CDR3 coding sequence is TGTGCCAGCAGTTTCACCGGGGAGCTGTTTTTT.

This clonotype was recorded a few times. The V gene is TRBV27, the J gene TRBJ1-1; 9 nucleotides agree with TRBD1. Germline loops: CDR1 MNHEY, CDR2 SMNVEV (reference sequence). V was clipped by 6 bases and J by 1 base; unmatched bases: 6. This CDR3 region has 15 residues. For the CDR3, the DNA is TGTGCCAGCAGGTGGACAGGGGATTCGAACACTGAAGCTTTCTTT. Encoded protein: CASRWTGDSNTEAFF.

In its sample, this clonotype was seen a few times. V usage is TRBV9 and J usage is TRBJ2-2, with 14 positions matching TRBD2. Germline loops: CDR1 SGDLS, CDR2 YYNGEE. J lost 6 bases, V lost 4 bases, and 20 bases had no gene match. This CDR3 region has 21 residues. The DNA for the CDR3 is TGTGCCAGCAGCCCGGAAGCCGGGACTAGCGGGAGCGAGTGGGGTTCCGGGGAGCTGTTTTTT. Translated: CASSPEAGTSGSEWGSGELFF. Combining the CDR3 with reference TRBV9 and TRBJ2-2 gives the whole variable domain DSGVTQTPKHLITATGQRVTLRCSPRSGDLSVYWYQQSLDQGLQFLIQYYNGEERAKGNILERFSAQQFPDLHSELNLSSLELGDSALYFCASSPEAGTSGSEWGSGELFFGEGSRLTVL.

Turning to this clonotype: With a much larger clone just one base away, this may be a read error. The V call is TRBV12-3 or TRBV12-4, the J call TRBJ1-5; TRBD1 matches at 7 bases. Losses at the gene ends were 2 bases for V and 16 bases for J; bases not matched to a gene: 8. The CDR3 spans 12 residues. The chain's CDR3 is CASSLSGGGVHF. Written as DNA, the CDR3 is TGTGCCAGCAGTTTATCAGGGGGAGGGGTTCATTTT.

This clonotype was picked up many times. J is TRBJ2-7 and V is TRBV11-2; D is possibly TRBD2 (6 bases). The V end was cut by 1 base, the J end by 4 bases, with 11 bases between. From germline, CDR1 is SGHAT and CDR2 FQNNGV. The length of the CDR3 is 14 residues. The CDR3 DNA is TGTGCCAGCAGCTTAGCATCGGCGGGGTACGAGCAGTACTTC. This gives the protein CASSLASAGYEQYF.

For this clonotype: A junction end diverges from the germline sequence, so it may reflect a read error. The chain joins TRBV5-3 to TRBJ2-7; D might be TRBD2 (6 bases). TRBV5-3 has ORF status, its function being uncertain. The CDR3 contains 16 residues. This chain's CDR3 is CASSLGSGDSTYEQYF. The CDR3 bases are TGTGCCAGCAGCTTGGGTAGCGGAGACTCGACCTACGAGCAGTACTTC.

This clonotype was picked up many times. The chain uses TRBV20-1 and TRBJ2-7, with D possibly matching TRBD1 (5 bases). Germline V gene sequence: CDR1 DFQATT, CDR2 SNEGSKA (reference sequence). The ends were cut back, 4 bases at V and 11 bases at J, with 18 bases in the middle. This CDR3 has 12 amino acids. In DNA, the CDR3 is TGCAGTGCTATCTACGATCAGGGTCCGGAGTACTTC. Protein sequence: CSAIYDQGPEYF.

There are many counts of this clonotype. The chain combines TRBV29-1 with TRBJ2-7; possibly TRBD1 for D (6 bases). CDR1 SQVTM and CDR2 ANQGSEA come from the germline V gene. The CDR3 is made up of 15 amino acids. The V end lost 0 bases, the J end lost 5 bases, and 17 bases lay between the germline ends. The CDR3 DNA is TGCAGCGTTGAAGATCACCTAGGGGGTCGCGACGAGCAGTACTTC. It encodes CSVEDHLGGRDEQYF.